This is a list of T cell receptor beta chains from one sample in a study of blood T cell repertoires in COVID-19. Method: immunoSEQ multiplex PCR; TCRdb's copy keeps in-frame clones and lacks some. Seen here are about 130,000 clones, 86% observed once, and the top ten hold around 2.5%. The sequenced material came from PBMCs or T cells enriched from blood (not recorded which). The receptors originated from a woman aged 45-65 years who had recovered from COVID-19. Both conserved end residues are part of each CDR3. A D gene is named only where the DNA matches it firmly. The size field is filled for only some rows; it gives once, few, many or a size class.

cdr3_nt cdr3_aa d_call j_call v_call clone_size
TGTGCCAGCAGCCGAAGCGAGGACAGGGGCCTCTACACCTTC CASSRSEDRGLYTF TRBD1 TRBJ1-2 TRBV3-1/TRBV3-2 once
TGTGCCAGCAGCCAAGCCTCAGGGGGCGTTTCACCCCTCCACTTT CASSQASGGVSPLHF TRBD1 TRBJ1-6 TRBV16 .
TGCGCCAGCAGCCCCCCAGCGGACTATGGCTACACCTTC CASSPPADYGYTF . TRBJ1-2 TRBV5-1 .
TGTGCCAGCAGCTTGCAGGGGGTATTGGAGACTGAAGCTTTCTTT CASSLQGVLETEAFF TRBD1 TRBJ1-1 TRBV5-4 .
TGTGCTAGCAGCTTAGCGGGGGGGATTCAAGAGACCCAGTACTTC CASSLAGGIQETQYF TRBD2 TRBJ2-5 TRBV7-7 .
TGTGCCAGCAGTTATTCAGATGTCTCTCAGCCCCAGCATTTT CASSYSDVSQPQHF . TRBJ1-5 TRBV6-5 .
TGTGCCAGCAGAGACAGGGGCTTGAACACTGAAGCTTTCTTT CASRDRGLNTEAFF TRBD1 TRBJ1-1 TRBV2 .
TGTGCCGGAAGGACAGGGTCTGAAAAACTGTTTTTT CAGRTGSEKLFF TRBD1 TRBJ1-4 TRBV6-5 .
TGTGCCAGTAGCCGGACAGGGGGGAACGAGCAGTACTTC CASSRTGGNEQYF TRBD1 TRBJ2-7 TRBV19 .
TGTGCCAGCAGAGCCGGGACAGGGTCTGGAAACACCATATATTTT CASRAGTGSGNTIYF TRBD1 TRBJ1-3 TRBV2 .
TGTGCCAGCAGCTCGCTGGACAGGGGCGTTTGGGGCTACACCTTC CASSSLDRGVWGYTF TRBD1 TRBJ1-2 TRBV7-9 .
TGTGCCAGCAGCTTGTCGACAGGGTTGCAAGAGACCCAGTACTTC CASSLSTGLQETQYF TRBD1 TRBJ2-5 TRBV5-4 .
TGCGCCAGCAGCCCCGGGCAGGGCGGTCAGCCCCAGCATTTT CASSPGQGGQPQHF . TRBJ1-5 TRBV5-1 once
TGTGCCAGCAGCCTAAGGACAGCCACTAACTATGGCTACACCTTC CASSLRTATNYGYTF . TRBJ1-2 TRBV7-8 few
TGTGCCAGCAGCCGGGACAGCCGTGGCTACACCTTC CASSRDSRGYTF TRBD1 TRBJ1-2 TRBV5-8 .
TGTGCCAGCAGTTCCGACAGGGGATTTATTTACGAGCAGTACTTC CASSSDRGFIYEQYF TRBD1 TRBJ2-7 TRBV28 .
TGCGCCAGCAGCTTGGACGGGGGGCCCCAAGAGACCCAGTACTTC CASSLDGGPQETQYF . TRBJ2-5 TRBV5-1 .
TGTGCCAGCGGGAACACAGGGGGCTATTCACCCCTCCACTTT CASGNTGGYSPLHF TRBD1 TRBJ1-6 TRBV7-9 .
TGCGCCAGCAGCCAATCGAACAGGGGGCTTGGAGAGACCCAGTACTTC CASSQSNRGLGETQYF TRBD1 TRBJ2-5 TRBV4-1 few
TGTGCCAGCATTAGAGGGGGCTTCACTGAAGCTTTCTTT CASIRGGFTEAFF TRBD1 TRBJ1-1 TRBV6-5 .
TGTGCCAGCCATCCGCAGGGCTCCTATAATTCACCCCTCCACTTT CASHPQGSYNSPLHF . TRBJ1-6 TRBV19 .
TGCGCCAGCAGTAGCGGGGGGTCCTACGAGCAGTACTTC CASSSGGSYEQYF TRBD2 TRBJ2-7 TRBV10-1 few
TGTGCCAGCCGCCTATTGGGCATGAACACTGAAGCTTTCTTT CASRLLGMNTEAFF . TRBJ1-1 TRBV11-1 .
TGCGCCAGCAGCCAAAAGCTAGCGGGGACAGATACGCAGTATTTT CASSQKLAGTDTQYF TRBD2 TRBJ2-3 TRBV4-1 .
TGTGCCAGCAGTTACCGGGAATTGAGTGCCTACGAGCAGTACTTC CASSYRELSAYEQYF . TRBJ2-7 TRBV6-5 .
TGTGCCAGCTCACCACTTCTCTCTAGCACAGATACGCAGTATTTT CASSPLLSSTDTQYF . TRBJ2-3 TRBV18 .
TGCGCCAGCAGCCAAGGGTCGGCGGAGGCGAACACCGGGGAGCTGTTTTTT CASSQGSAEANTGELFF . TRBJ2-2 TRBV4-1 .
TGTGCCCACTCGCGGGGGGGGTACGGACATGGCTACACCTTC CAHSRGGYGHGYTF . TRBJ1-2 TRBV10-3 .
TGTGCCAGCAGCAAAGGGGACAGATCGGTTCAGTACTTC CASSKGDRSVQYF TRBD1 TRBJ2-4 TRBV11-3 .
TGCAGCGTCTCCAGACTAGCGGGGGGCGGCACAGATACGCAGTATTTT CSVSRLAGGGTDTQYF TRBD2 TRBJ2-3 TRBV29-1 .
TGTGCCAGCAGCGCAGACAGTTACTCCTACGAGCAGTACTTC CASSADSYSYEQYF . TRBJ2-7 TRBV7-9 .
TGCGCCAGCGCCTATGCGGGGGCTGGCCAAGAGACCCAGTACTTC CASAYAGAGQETQYF . TRBJ2-5 TRBV10-2 .
TGTGCCAGCAGTATTGGGCGCGAGCAGTACTTC CASSIGREQYF . TRBJ2-7 TRBV12-3/TRBV12-4 .
TGTGCCAGCAGCGGGGACTCTGGAGGGAATGAGCAGTTCTTC CASSGDSGGNEQFF . TRBJ2-1 TRBV6-4 few
TGTGCCAGCAGCCTCAGAACCGATAATGAAAAACTGTTTTTT CASSLRTDNEKLFF . TRBJ1-4 TRBV7-9 .
TGTGCCGGGCGCCCCCGGGGGGTCACTGAAGCTTTCTTT CAGRPRGVTEAFF . TRBJ1-1 TRBV30 .
TGCGCCAGCAGCTTGGGACAGGGTGACGGTAGCACAGATACGCAGTATTTT CASSLGQGDGSTDTQYF TRBD1 TRBJ2-3 TRBV5-1 .
TGTGCCAGCAGCCAACGGGCGGGACCCGCAACTAATGAAAAACTGTTTTTT CASSQRAGPATNEKLFF . TRBJ1-4 TRBV7-9 .
TGTGCCAGCAGCTGGACAGATAATTCACCCCTCCACTTT CASSWTDNSPLHF . TRBJ1-6 TRBV7-9 .
TGTGCCAGCAGCTTACGACAGAATATAAATGAAGCTTTCTTT CASSLRQNINEAFF . TRBJ1-1 TRBV7-9 .
TGTGCCTGGAGTGTGCGACTAGCGGATACGCAGTATTTT CAWSVRLADTQYF TRBD2 TRBJ2-3 TRBV30 .
TGTGCCAGCAGTTTAATACAGGGGGTCGCAGATACGCAGTATTTT CASSLIQGVADTQYF TRBD1 TRBJ2-3 TRBV28 .
TGTGCCAGCGGACAGGAGGACACCGGGGAGCTGTTTTTT CASGQEDTGELFF . TRBJ2-2 TRBV21-1 .
TGTGCCAGCAGGGGACTGAATAAGGAGGGCTACACCTTC CASRGLNKEGYTF . TRBJ1-2 TRBV7-9 few
TGTGCCAGCAGTTTATTGCCCCTGGCCACCTACGAGCAGTACTTC CASSLLPLATYEQYF . TRBJ2-7 TRBV27 .
TGTGCCAGCAGCTTAGGGAGAGGGAGTAACTATGGCTACACCTTC CASSLGRGSNYGYTF . TRBJ1-2 TRBV7-9 .
TGTGCCAGCAGATTACAGGGCTGGCAGCCCCAGCATTTT CASRLQGWQPQHF . TRBJ1-5 TRBV2 .
TGTGCCAGCAGCCCGGGACAGCTAGAGACCCAGTACTTC CASSPGQLETQYF TRBD1 TRBJ2-5 TRBV11-2 .
TGCGCCAGCAGCTTGGGGACAGGGGTCAATCAGCCCCAGCATTTT CASSLGTGVNQPQHF TRBD1 TRBJ1-5 TRBV5-1 .
TGTGCCAGCAGCGCGACCAGCGGGGATTACAATGAGCAGTTCTTC CASSATSGDYNEQFF TRBD2 TRBJ2-1 TRBV7-9 .
TGCGCCAGCAGTGACACCGGGACAGGGCTTTCGAACACTGAAGCTTTCTTT CASSDTGTGLSNTEAFF TRBD1 TRBJ1-1 TRBV10-1 once
TGTGCCAGTAGTGAGGACAGGATTCTTTCTGGAAACACCATATATTTT CASSEDRILSGNTIYF TRBD1 TRBJ1-3 TRBV19 .
TGCAGCGTAGGACAGGGTCGCAATCAGCCCCAGCATTTT CSVGQGRNQPQHF TRBD1 TRBJ1-5 TRBV29-1 few